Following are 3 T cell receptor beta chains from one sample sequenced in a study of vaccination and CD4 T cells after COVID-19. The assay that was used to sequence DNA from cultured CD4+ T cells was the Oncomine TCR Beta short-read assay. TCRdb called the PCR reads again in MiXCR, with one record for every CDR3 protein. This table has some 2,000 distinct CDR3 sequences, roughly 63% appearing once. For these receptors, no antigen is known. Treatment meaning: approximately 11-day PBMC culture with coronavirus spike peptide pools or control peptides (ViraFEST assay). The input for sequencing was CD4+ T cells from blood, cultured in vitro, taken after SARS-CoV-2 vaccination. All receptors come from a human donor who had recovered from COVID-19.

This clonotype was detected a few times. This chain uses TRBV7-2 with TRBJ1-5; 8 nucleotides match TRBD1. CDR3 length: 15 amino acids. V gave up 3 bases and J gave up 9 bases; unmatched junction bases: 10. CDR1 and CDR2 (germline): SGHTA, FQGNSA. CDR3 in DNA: TGTGCCAGCAGCTTGAGGACAGGGACCACAGGGCCCCAGCATTTT. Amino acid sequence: CASSLRTGTTGPQHF.

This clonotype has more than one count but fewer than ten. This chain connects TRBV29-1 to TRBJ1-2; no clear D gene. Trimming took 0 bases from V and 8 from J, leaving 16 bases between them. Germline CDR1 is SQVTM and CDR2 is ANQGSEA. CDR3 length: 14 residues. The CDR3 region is CSVEDSPALRGYTF. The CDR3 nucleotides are TGCAGCGTTGAAGATTCTCCGGCCCTGAGGGGCTACACCTTC.

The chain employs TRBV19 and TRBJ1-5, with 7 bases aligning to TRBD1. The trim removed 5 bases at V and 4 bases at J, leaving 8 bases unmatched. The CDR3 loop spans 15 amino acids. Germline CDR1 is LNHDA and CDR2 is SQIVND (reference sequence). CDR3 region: CASSPPGRGNQPQHF. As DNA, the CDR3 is TGTGCCAGTAGTCCCCCCGGCAGGGGGAATCAGCCCCAGCATTTT.